The present T cell receptor (beta chain) was sequenced within a study of T cells in Graves' hyperthyroidism and ophthalmopathy. General study findings and limits: Within blood appeared most thyroid clonotypes that had expanded above 0.001. The model predicted ophthalmopathy a median approximately 6 months before onset. Ophthalmopathy and stable hyperthyroidism were told apart by a 13 V-J model.

This clonotype has just one count. Its antigen is as yet unknown. This CDR3 is 13 amino acids long. The V gene's germline CDR1 is WNHNN and CDR2 SYGVQD (reference sequence). In making diagnoses, clinical symptoms, serum thyroxine and TRAb, thyroid ultrasound and orbital computed tomography were all used. TCR beta CDR3 region amplification was performed from RNA transcripts. Using the HTBI primer set, a first-round RT-PCR was run on the TCR CDR3. TCRdb fed the multiplex PCR reads into MiXCR, producing one record per CDR3 protein. The sample holds over 500,000 distinct CDR3 sequences, 46% seen once. The source is an adult woman with Graves' disease, either hyperthyroidism or ophthalmopathy (not recorded which). This chain uses TRBV10-1 with TRBJ2-7; D may be TRBD2 (5 bases). The J call may be wrong; the DNA end is better matched by TRBJ2-5. The sequenced sample consisted of peripheral blood or thyroid tissue (not recorded which). In DNA, the CDR3 is TGCGCCAGCAGTCCGGGGAACGAAGAGACCCAGTACTTC. This encodes CASSPGNEETQYF.